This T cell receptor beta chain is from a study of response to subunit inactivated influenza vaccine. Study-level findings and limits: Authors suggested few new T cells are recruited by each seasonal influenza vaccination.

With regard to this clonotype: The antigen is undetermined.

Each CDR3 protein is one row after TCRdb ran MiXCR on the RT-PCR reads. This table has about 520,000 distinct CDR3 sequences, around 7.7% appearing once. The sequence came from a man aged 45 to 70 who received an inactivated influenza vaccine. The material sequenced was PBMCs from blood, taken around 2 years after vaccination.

The CDR3 loop is CASSPRVLGTDTQYF. The CDR3 region has the DNA TGTGCCAGCTCACCACGAGTACTAGGCACAGATACGCAGTATTTT. The chain has TRBV18 and TRBJ2-3; D is possibly TRBD2 (5 bases). The germline gives CDR1 KGHSH, CDR2 LQKENI. V lost 1 base and J lost 1, with 9 bases in between. The CDR3 has 15 residues.